This T cell receptor (beta chain) comes out of a study of CD8+CD57+ T cells in acquired aplastic anemia. Turning to the study itself: Isolated CD4+ and CD8+ cells, once sorted, yielded DNA averaging around 3 ug. The study obtained 8.5 million to 12 million reads on average for CD4+ cells from healthy donors. Broader study findings: Statistical testing detected no significant gap in CD8+ Simpson's diversity between patients and controls. Sharing between patients and controls was observed for around 27 CD8+ CDR3 sequences.

Genomic DNA served as template for TCR beta VDJ and CDR3 profiling. MiXCR was run by TCRdb on the reads, yielding one entry per CDR3 protein. The sample records 150,000 to 200,000 distinct CDR3 sequences, around 40% being singletons. This clonotype was seen just once. Its antigen is as yet unknown. J gave up 5 bases and V 0 bases, and 12 bases lay outside the gene matches. CDR1 is LGHNA and CDR2 is YNFKEQ in the germline V gene. The CDR3 runs 18 residues. The source of this sequence is a human donor in good health. This chain uses TRBV4-2 with TRBJ2-5; 10 nucleotides line up with TRBD2. The specimen sequenced was sorted CD4+, CD8+, or CD8+CD57+ T cells (not recorded which) from PBMCs. The CDR3 DNA sequence: TGTGCCAGCAGCCAAGAGGGGGGTGCTAGCGGGAGTTGGGAGACCCAGTACTTC. Its translation: CASSQEGGASGSWETQYF.